This TCR beta chain was found in a study of beta chain features in type 1 diabetes. Whole-study context: Across the samples, approximately 98,000,000 sorted cells were examined in total.

Of the isolated RNA, all was reverse transcribed, and so the sequenced material was expressed TCRB transcripts. Libraries were prepared by immunoSEQ multiplex PCR; TCRdb keeps only in-frame clonotypes and omits some of them. The table records about 650,000 clones, under 15% of them present only once. Regarding this clone: Its target is unknown.

Overall study results and limits: TCRB CDR3 length was moderately but significantly reduced in all four CD4+ subsets of Type 1 diabetes patients.

This CDR3 is built from 13 residues. V lost 7 bases and J lost 1, with 7 bases in between. Germline V lookup: CDR1 MDHEN, CDR2 SYDVKM. The chain employs TRBV28 and TRBJ2-2, with D uncertain. The source of this sequence is a man aged 30-40 years with type 1 diabetes. The specimen was naive CD4+ T cells from blood. CDR3 bases: TGTGCCAGCACCTTGAGGAACACCGGGGAGCTGTTTTTT. This gives the protein CASTLRNTGELFF.